This paragraph covers one TCR beta chain sequence. Its antigen is not known. The entry originates in a study of T cells after yellow fever vaccination. General study points: Booster samples showed a return of most primary-vaccination clones (around 96% CD4, around 85% CD8). Though it reached lower strength, the secondary response hit its peak faster, day 5 versus 15. The presence of abundant clonotypes contaminating from the bulk population was possible in FACS-sorted repertoires.

The V gene end was trimmed by 2 bases and the J gene end by 6 bases; junction bases not matched to a gene: 7. The CDR3 loop spans 14 amino acids. Germline V gives CDR1 SGHDT, CDR2 YYEEEE. It was through 5'RACE template switching that TCR cDNA was made, with a universal primer site and UMIs added. Each CDR3 protein gets one entry after TCRdb re-called the 5' RACE reads with MiXCR. The sample consists of some 340,000 distinct CDR3 sequences, around 10% of them appearing once. The sequence derives from a man younger than 30 who received the YFV17D yellow fever vaccine. The chain couples TRBV5-6 to TRBJ1-2, with 7 bases fitting TRBD1. Sequenced material: CD4+ T cells sorted from PBMCs, taken 45 days after the yellow fever booster vaccination. The CDR3 sequence is CASSFSGGVNGYTF. For the CDR3, the DNA is TGTGCCAGCAGCTTTTCAGGGGGGGTTAATGGCTACACCTTC.